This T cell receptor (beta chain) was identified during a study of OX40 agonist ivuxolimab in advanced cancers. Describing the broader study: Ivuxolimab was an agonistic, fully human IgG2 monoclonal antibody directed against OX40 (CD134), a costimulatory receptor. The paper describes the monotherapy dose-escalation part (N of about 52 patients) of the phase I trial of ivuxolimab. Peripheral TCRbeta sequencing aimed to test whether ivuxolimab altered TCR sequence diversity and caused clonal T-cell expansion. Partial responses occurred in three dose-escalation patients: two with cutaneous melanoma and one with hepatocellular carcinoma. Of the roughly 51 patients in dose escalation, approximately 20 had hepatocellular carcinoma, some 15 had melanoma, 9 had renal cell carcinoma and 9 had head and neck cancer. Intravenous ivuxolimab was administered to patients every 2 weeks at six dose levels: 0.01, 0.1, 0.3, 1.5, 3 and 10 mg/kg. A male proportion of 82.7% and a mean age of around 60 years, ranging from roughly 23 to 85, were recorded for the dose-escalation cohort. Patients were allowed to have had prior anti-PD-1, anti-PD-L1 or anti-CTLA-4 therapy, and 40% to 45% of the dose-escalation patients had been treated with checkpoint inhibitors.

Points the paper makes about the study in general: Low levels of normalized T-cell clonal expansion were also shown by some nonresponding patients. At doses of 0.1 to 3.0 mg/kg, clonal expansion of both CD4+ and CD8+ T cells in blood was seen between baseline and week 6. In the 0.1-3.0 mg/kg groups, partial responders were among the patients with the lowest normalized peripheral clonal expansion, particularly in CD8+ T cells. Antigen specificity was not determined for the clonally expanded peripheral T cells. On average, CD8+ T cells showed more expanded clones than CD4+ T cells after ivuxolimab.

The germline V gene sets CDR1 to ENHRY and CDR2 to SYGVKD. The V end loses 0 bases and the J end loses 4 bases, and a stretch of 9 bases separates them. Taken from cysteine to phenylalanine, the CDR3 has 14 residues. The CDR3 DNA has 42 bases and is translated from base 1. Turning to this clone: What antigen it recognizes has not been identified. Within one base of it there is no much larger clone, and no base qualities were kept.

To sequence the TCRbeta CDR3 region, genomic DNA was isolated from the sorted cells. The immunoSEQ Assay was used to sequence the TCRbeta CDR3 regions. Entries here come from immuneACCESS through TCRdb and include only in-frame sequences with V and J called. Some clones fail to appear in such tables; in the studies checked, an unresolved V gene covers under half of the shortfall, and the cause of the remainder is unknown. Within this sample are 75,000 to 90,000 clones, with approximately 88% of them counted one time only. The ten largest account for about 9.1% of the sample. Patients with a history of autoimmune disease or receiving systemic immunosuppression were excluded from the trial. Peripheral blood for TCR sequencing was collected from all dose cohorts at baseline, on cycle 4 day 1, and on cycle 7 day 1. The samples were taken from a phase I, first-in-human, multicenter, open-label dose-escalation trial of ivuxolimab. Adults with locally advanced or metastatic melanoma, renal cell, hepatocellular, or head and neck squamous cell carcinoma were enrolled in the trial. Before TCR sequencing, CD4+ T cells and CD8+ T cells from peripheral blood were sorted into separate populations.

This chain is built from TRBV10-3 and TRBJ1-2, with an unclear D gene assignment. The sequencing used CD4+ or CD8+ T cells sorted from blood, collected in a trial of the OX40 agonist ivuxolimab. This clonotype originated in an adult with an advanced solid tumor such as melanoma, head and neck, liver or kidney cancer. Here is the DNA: TGTGCCATCAGTGAGTCGGGAGACACCTATGGCTACACCTTC. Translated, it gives CAISESGDTYGYTF.